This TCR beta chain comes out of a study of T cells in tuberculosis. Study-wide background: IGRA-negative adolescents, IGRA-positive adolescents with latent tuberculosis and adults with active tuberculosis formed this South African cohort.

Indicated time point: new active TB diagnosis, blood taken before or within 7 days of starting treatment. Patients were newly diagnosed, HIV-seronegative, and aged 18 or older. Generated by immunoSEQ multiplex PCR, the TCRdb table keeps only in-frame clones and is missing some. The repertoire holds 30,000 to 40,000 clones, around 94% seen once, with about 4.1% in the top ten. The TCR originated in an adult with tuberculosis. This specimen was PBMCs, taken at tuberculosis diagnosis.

This chain's CDR3 is CASSKYRDQSYEQYF. The CDR3 coding sequence is TGCGCCAGCAGCAAATACAGGGACCAGTCCTACGAGCAGTACTTC. The genes are TRBV5-1 and TRBJ2-7, with D tentatively TRBD1 (6 bases). The CDR3 is made up of 15 amino acids. The germline V gene has CDR1 SGHRS and CDR2 YFSETQ. The V gene lost 4 bases and the J gene lost 1 base, with 15 bases spanning the gap.